This T cell receptor (beta chain) appears in the sequencing data of a study of TIL therapy for anti-PD-1-resistant metastatic lung cancer. With regard to this clone: The antigen remains undetermined.

The libraries were made with immunoSEQ v3. Survey-level samples got approximately 2 million read pairs; deep-level samples got roughly 4.5-6.5 million. Assay: immunoSEQ multiplex PCR; the TCRdb copy retains only in-frame clones and omits some. Of approximately 87,000 clones listed, roughly two thirds are singletons. The time point was: pre-treatment sample, taken before nivolumab and TIL therapy. The tumor samples were excised metastases, mostly pleural nodules or supraclavicular lymph nodes. Tumors were harvested before any PD-1/PD-L1 blockade. V dropped 4 bases and J dropped 5; count of bases not matched to a gene: 3. Germline CDR1 and CDR2: SGHNT and YYREEE (reference sequence). The CDR3 has 14 residues. Study-wide results and limits: Patients were highly selected, enriched for treatment-naive, never-smoker and oncogene-addicted cases.

The sequence was obtained from a person aged 25 to 80 with non-small cell lung cancer. Material: tumor tissue, obtained at baseline. J is TRBJ2-1 and V is TRBV5-4; TRBD2 agrees at 10 bases. The DNA of the CDR3 is TGTGCCAGCAGCCTAGCGGGGGTGAACAATGAGCAGTTCTTC. Amino acids: CASSLAGVNNEQFF.